These T cell receptor beta chains were read from a single sample in a study of response to subunit inactivated influenza vaccine. TCRdb ran MiXCR on the RT-PCR reads and lists one entry per CDR3 protein. Among 300,000 to 350,000 distinct CDR3 sequences listed, around 22% were seen once. The sequences come from PBMCs from blood, collected 21 months after vaccination. The receptors were gathered from a man aged 50 to 69 who received an inactivated influenza vaccine. Both conserved end residues are part of each CDR3.

V	J	CDR3
TRBV4-3	TRBJ2-3	CASSQGLNSGDRTDTQYF
TRBV7-9	TRBJ1-4	CASSLKGARAAGEKLFF
TRBV6-2/TRBV6-3	TRBJ1-5	CASSYRDSQPQHF
TRBV28	TRBJ1-5	CASRGGGNQPQHF
TRBV11-2	TRBJ1-1	CASGPGRGGTEAFF
TRBV4-3	TRBJ1-1	CASSQDRGAGTEAFF
TRBV7-3	TRBJ1-1	CASSSGLNTEAFF
TRBV5-1	TRBJ1-1	CASSLGGLDEAFF
TRBV3-1	TRBJ2-1	CASSLISGSPYNEQFF
TRBV25-1	TRBJ2-1	CASSELPGQGPHNEQFF
TRBV28	TRBJ2-2	CASITNPPGTGELFF
TRBV9	TRBJ2-6	CASSVEGTGANVLTF
TRBV28	TRBJ1-2	CASNQGAYGYTF
TRBV29-1	TRBJ2-7	CSVVGGGEQYF
TRBV10-2	TRBJ2-7	CASSAGTGATYEQYF